What follows are 25 T cell receptor beta chains derived from one specimen sequenced in a study of long-term antiretroviral therapy in people with HIV. Sequencing relied on immunoSEQ assay v3.0, run at survey level. Some clones are missing from TCRdb's copy, which holds only in-frame ones; the method was immunoSEQ multiplex PCR. The sample yields 15,000 to 20,000 clones, 81% seen once. The input for sequencing was unsorted PBMCs, taken 0.3 years after starting antiretroviral therapy. These receptors all stem from a young man with HIV.

The V call is TRBV29-1, the J call TRBJ2-1; TRBD2 aligns across 9 bases. Germline trimming cut 4 bases from V and 0 bases from J; bases unmatched to any gene: 13. The CDR3 loop spans 18 amino acids. The germline V gene has CDR1 SQVTM and CDR2 ANQGSEA. CDR3 in amino acids: CSVVGTSSSISSYNEQFF. CDR3 DNA: TGCAGCGTTGTGGGGACTAGCTCTTCTATCAGCTCCTACAATGAGCAGTTCTTC.

This clone occurred a few times. This chain uses TRBV2 with TRBJ1-3; D gene unclear. Germline V CDR1 and CDR2: SNHLY, FYNNEI. This CDR3 has 15 residues. Between the trimmed V and J ends, which lost 6 bases and 4 bases, there was a span of 16 bases. This chain's CDR3 is CASSYSLASGNTIYF. CDR3 DNA sequence: TGTGCCAGCAGCTACAGTTTGGCCTCAGGAAACACCATATATTTT.

This chain links TRBV10-3 with TRBJ1-2, with TRBD1 matching over 7 bases. V trimming: 3 bases; J trimming: 6 bases; junction bases outside the gene matches: 10. The CDR3 sequence is 15 residues long. The germline CDR1 and CDR2 sequences are ENHRY and SYGVKD. The CDR3 is CAISEQVVGQDGYTF. CDR3 DNA sequence: TGTGCCATCAGTGAACAGGTAGTTGGACAGGATGGCTACACCTTC.

V and J are TRBV13 and TRBJ1-4; a possible D gene is TRBD1 (5 bases). The length of the CDR3 is 14 residues. CDR1 and CDR2 (germline): PRHDT, FYEKMQ (reference sequence). V was clipped by 7 bases and J by 1 base, with 10 bases between them. The CDR3 sequence is CASKVGGTNEKLFF. CDR3 DNA: TGTGCCAGCAAAGTCGGGGGAACTAATGAAAAACTGTTTTTT.

The V and J genes are TRBV23-1 and TRBJ2-5, with 8 bases lining up with TRBD1. TRBV23-1 counts as an open reading frame of uncertain function. CDR3 length equals 15 residues. The ends lost 8 bases at V and 1 base at J; junction bases unmatched: 9. CDR3 region: CASPPTGELQETQYF. The CDR3 nucleotides are TGCGCCAGCCCACCGACAGGGGAGCTCCAAGAGACCCAGTACTTC.

This clone was found a few times. This chain uses TRBV2 with TRBJ1-1; TRBD1 is a possible D gene (6 bases). This CDR3 contains 14 residues. Trimming took off 4 bases at V and 3 bases at J, with 12 bases between the two ends. The V gene's germline CDR1 is SNHLY and CDR2 FYNNEI. DNA for the CDR3: TGTGCCAGCAGTGCACTTGACAGGTACACTGAAGCTTTCTTT. This translates into CASSALDRYTEAFF. Full variable domain (remainder filled in from reference TRBV2 and TRBJ1-1): EPEVTQTPSHQVTQMGQEVILRCVPISNHLYFYWYRQILGQKVEFLVSFYNNEISEKSEIFDDQFSVERPDGSNFTLKIRSTKLEDSAMYFCASSALDRYTEAFFGQGTRLTVV.

The chain joins TRBV9 to TRBJ1-1, with unresolved D. Deletions cut 0 bases from V and 7 bases from J, with 13 bases between. Looked up from germline, CDR1 is SGDLS and CDR2 is YYNGEE. The CDR3 loop spans 14 amino acids. The CDR3 sequence is CASSVDSWLGEAFF. The CDR3 DNA is TGTGCCAGCAGCGTAGATTCCTGGCTTGGTGAAGCTTTCTTT.

This CDR3 is CASSEGRLAGQETQYF. CDR3 bases: TGTGCCAGCAGTGAAGGGAGGTTAGCGGGCCAAGAGACCCAGTACTTC. This chain uses TRBV25-1 with TRBJ2-5; 7 bases align to TRBD2. V lost 2 bases to trimming and J lost 1 base; unmatched junction nucleotides: 7. This CDR3 region has 16 residues. Germline V lookup: CDR1 MGHDK, CDR2 SYGVNS.

The chain carries TRBV6-5 and TRBJ2-7, with unresolved D. Germline V lookup: CDR1 MNHEY, CDR2 SVGAGI. Trimming shortened V by 4 bases and J by 0 bases, and 16 bases separated the two germline ends. The CDR3 is made up of 16 amino acids. The CDR3: CASSSQRQALSYEQYF. CDR3 nucleotides: TGTGCCAGCAGTTCCCAAAGACAAGCCCTCTCCTACGAGCAGTACTTC.

The gene calls are TRBV6-5 and TRBJ1-1; possible D gene TRBD1, 6 bases. This CDR3 region has 16 residues. CDR1 is MNHEY, CDR2 SVGAGI, per germline. Trimming cost V 0 bases and J 5 bases, with 16 bases left between them. The CDR3 here is CASSYSPPGEKTEAFF. CDR3 in DNA: TGTGCCAGCAGTTACTCCCCACCAGGGGAGAAAACTGAAGCTTTCTTT.

The chain links TRBV11-2 to TRBJ2-1, with 15 bases fitting TRBD2. The V gene end was trimmed by 0 bases and the J gene end by 8 bases; junction bases not matched to a gene: 5. The CDR3 is 17 amino acids. Germline CDR1 SGHAT, CDR2 FQNNGV. For the CDR3, the DNA is TGTGCCAGCAGCTTAGATTGGACTAGCGGGGGGGCCGATGAGCAGTTCTTC. As protein: CASSLDWTSGGADEQFF.

The chain combines TRBV21-1 with TRBJ2-2; the D call TRBD2 from the table was never checked on the DNA. TRBV21-1 represents a pseudogene. The CDR3 has 12 amino acids. The CDR3 sequence is CARENPSGELFF. The CDR3, as DNA: TGTGCCAGAGAGAATCCCTCCGGGGAGCTGTTTTTT.

This clone appeared a single time. The chain carries TRBV27 and TRBJ1-5; 7 positions agree with TRBD1. The CDR3 contains 14 residues. Germline CDR1 reads MNHEY; CDR2 reads SMNVEV (reference sequence). J lost 8 bases, V lost 6 bases, and 10 bases had no gene match. For the CDR3, the DNA is TGTGCCAGCAGACTATCGAGGGGGCTGAAGCCCCAGCATTTT. Residues: CASRLSRGLKPQHF.

The chain employs TRBV13 and TRBJ2-2; TRBD1 matches 7 bases. Germline CDR1 reads PRHDT; CDR2 reads FYEKMQ (reference sequence). The CDR3 is made up of 15 amino acids. V dropped 5 bases and J dropped 5; count of bases not matched to a gene: 8. CDR3 coding DNA: TGTGCCAGCAGCCCAGACAGGGTGGGAACCGGGGAGCTGTTTTTT. It encodes CASSPDRVGTGELFF.

J is TRBJ1-1 and V is TRBV19; 7 bases agree with TRBD1. The CDR3 has 15 amino acids. V trimming: 3 bases; J trimming: 4 bases; junction bases outside the gene matches: 8. Per germline, CDR1 LNHDA and CDR2 SQIVND (reference sequence). The CDR3 DNA reads as TGTGCCAGTAGTATTATAGGGGGCGGGGGCACTGAAGCTTTCTTT. Amino acid sequence: CASSIIGGGGTEAFF.

The rearrangement links TRBV7-9 to TRBJ1-5; D is ambiguous. V shed 1 base and J shed 0 bases, with 16 bases lying between them. Germline V gene lookup returns CDR1 SEHNR and CDR2 FQNEAQ (reference sequence). CDR3 length: 18 amino acids. CDR3 amino acids: CASSLDIDRTHSNQPQHF. The CDR3 coding sequence is TGTGCCAGCAGCTTAGATATCGATCGGACTCATAGCAATCAGCCCCAGCATTTT.

The chain employs TRBV27 and TRBJ1-6; D might be TRBD1 (5 bases). Germline CDR1 reads MNHEY; CDR2 reads SMNVEV (reference sequence). The CDR3 sequence is 16 residues long. Trimming took off 6 bases at V and 1 base at J, with 13 bases between the two ends. The CDR3 DNA sequence: TGTGCCAGCAGCCCTCCAAGGGGATCCTATAATTCACCCCTCCACTTT. Protein sequence: CASSPPRGSYNSPLHF.

This clone was found once. CDR3 sequence (DNA): TGTGCCAGCAGCTTCAGGGTTGGGGCCAACGTCCTGACTTTC. Its protein product is CASSFRVGANVLTF. This chain connects TRBV7-8 to TRBJ2-6; D possibly corresponds to TRBD1 (5 bases). The CDR3 runs to 14 residues. V was clipped by 3 bases and J by 3 bases, with 6 bases between them. From germline, CDR1 is SGHVS and CDR2 FQNEAQ.

This clone was observed a handful of times. V gene TRBV5-4 combines with J gene TRBJ1-5, with D possibly TRBD1 on 5 matching bases. The germline V gene has CDR1 SGHNT and CDR2 YYREEE (reference sequence). The V end was cut by 4 bases, the J end by 4 bases, with 12 bases between. The CDR3 is 14 amino acids. The CDR3 DNA reads TGTGCCAGCAGCCGATACGACAGTAATCAGCCCCAGCATTTT. It yields the protein CASSRYDSNQPQHF.

J is TRBJ2-2 and V is TRBV7-8; TRBD2 matches at 7 bases. Trimming at V came to 5 bases and at J to 6 bases, leaving 3 bases not matched to a gene. The germline V gene has CDR1 SGHVS and CDR2 FQNEAQ. The CDR3 totals 13 residues. The CDR3 spells CASSGRVPGELFF. CDR3 DNA: TGTGCCAGCAGCGGGAGGGTCCCCGGGGAGCTGTTTTTT.

The CDR3 loop reads CASSQTSGGAFGETQYF. The CDR3 DNA sequence: TGCGCCAGCAGCCAGACTAGCGGGGGGGCTTTCGGTGAGACCCAGTACTTC. This chain joins TRBV5-1 and TRBJ2-5; 14 bases agree with TRBD2. There are 17 residues in the CDR3. Germline CDR1 and CDR2: SGHRS and YFSETQ. Trimming at V came to 4 bases and at J to 5 bases, leaving 10 bases not matched to a gene.

The chain uses TRBV7-9 and TRBJ1-1; D is undetermined. The CDR3 runs to 13 residues. Trimming cost V 5 bases and J 10 bases, with 17 bases left between them. Germline V gene sequence: CDR1 SEHNR, CDR2 FQNEAQ (reference sequence). Written as DNA, the CDR3 is TGTGCCAGCAGCCCCCCCGCGCGGTTCGGAGCTTTCTTT. This encodes CASSPPARFGAFF.

The chain uses TRBV5-1 and TRBJ1-6, with D maybe TRBD1 (5 bases). The CDR3 has 14 amino acids. Trimming took off 2 bases at V and 7 bases at J, with 10 bases between the two ends. The V gene's germline CDR1 is SGHRS and CDR2 YFSETQ. The CDR3 coding sequence is TGCGCCAGCAGCTTATTGGGGACCAATTCACCCCTCCACTTT. It translates to CASSLLGTNSPLHF. Combining the CDR3 with reference TRBV5-1 and TRBJ1-6 gives the whole variable domain KAGVTQTPRYLIKTRGQQVTLSCSPISGHRSVSWYQQTPGQGLQFLFEYFSETQRNKGNFPGRFSGRQFSNSRSEMNVSTLELGDSALYLCASSLLGTNSPLHFGNGTRLTVT.

The chain combines TRBV5-6 with TRBJ2-2; D remains unclear. The CDR3 is 12 residues long. Germline values: CDR1 SGHDT, CDR2 YYEEEE. Trimming removed 2 bases from V and 4 bases from J, with 3 bases in between. CDR3 region: CASSFRTGELFF. CDR3 coding DNA: TGTGCCAGCAGCTTTCGCACCGGGGAGCTGTTTTTT.

The chain combines TRBV7-2 with TRBJ2-3; D ambiguous. Germline CDR1 SGHTA, CDR2 FQGNSA. This CDR3 comprises 14 residues. The V end lost 1 base, the J end lost 1 base, and 6 bases lay between the germline ends. CDR3 DNA: TGTGCCAGCAGCTTAGACTACGGCACAGATACGCAGTATTTT. Its translation is CASSLDYGTDTQYF.